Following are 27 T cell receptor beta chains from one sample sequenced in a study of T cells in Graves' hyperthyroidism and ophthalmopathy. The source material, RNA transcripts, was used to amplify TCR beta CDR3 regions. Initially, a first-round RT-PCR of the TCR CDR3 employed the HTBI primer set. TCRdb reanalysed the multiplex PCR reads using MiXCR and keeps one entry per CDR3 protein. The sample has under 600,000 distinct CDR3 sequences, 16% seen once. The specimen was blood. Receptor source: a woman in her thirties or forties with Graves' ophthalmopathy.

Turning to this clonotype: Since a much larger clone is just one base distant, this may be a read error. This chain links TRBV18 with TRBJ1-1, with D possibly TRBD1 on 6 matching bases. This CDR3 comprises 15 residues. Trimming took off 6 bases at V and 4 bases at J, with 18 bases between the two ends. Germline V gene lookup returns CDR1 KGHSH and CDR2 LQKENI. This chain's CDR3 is CASSGAGAGPTEAFF. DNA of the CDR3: TGTGCCAGCTCCGGAGCGGGGGCCGGGCCCACTGAAGCTTTCTTT.

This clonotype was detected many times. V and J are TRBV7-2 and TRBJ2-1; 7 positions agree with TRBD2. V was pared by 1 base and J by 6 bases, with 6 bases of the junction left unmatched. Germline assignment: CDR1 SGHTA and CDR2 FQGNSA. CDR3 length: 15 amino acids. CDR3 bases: TGTGCCAGCAGCTTAGATCGACTAGCTGGCAATGAGCAGTTCTTC. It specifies CASSLDRLAGNEQFF.

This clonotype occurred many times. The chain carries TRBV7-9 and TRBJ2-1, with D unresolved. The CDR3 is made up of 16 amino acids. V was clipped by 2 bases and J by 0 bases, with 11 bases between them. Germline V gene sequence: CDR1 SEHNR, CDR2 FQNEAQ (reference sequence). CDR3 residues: CASSLPSQSSYNEQFF. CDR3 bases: TGTGCCAGCAGCTTACCCTCTCAGAGCTCCTACAATGAGCAGTTCTTC.

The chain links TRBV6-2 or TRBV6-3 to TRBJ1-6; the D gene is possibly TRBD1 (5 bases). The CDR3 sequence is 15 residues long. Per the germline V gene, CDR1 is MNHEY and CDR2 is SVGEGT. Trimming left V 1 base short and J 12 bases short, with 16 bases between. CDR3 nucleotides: TGTGCCAGCAGTTACTTGATGGACACCTCGGAACCCCTCCACTTT. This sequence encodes CASSYLMDTSEPLHF.

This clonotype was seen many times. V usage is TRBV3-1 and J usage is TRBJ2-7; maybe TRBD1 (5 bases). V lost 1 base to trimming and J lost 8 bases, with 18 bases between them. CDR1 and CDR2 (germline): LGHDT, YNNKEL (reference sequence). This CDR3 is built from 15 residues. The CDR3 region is CASSQVIGTGMKQYF. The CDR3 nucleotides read TGTGCCAGCAGCCAAGTAATCGGAACAGGCATGAAGCAGTACTTC.

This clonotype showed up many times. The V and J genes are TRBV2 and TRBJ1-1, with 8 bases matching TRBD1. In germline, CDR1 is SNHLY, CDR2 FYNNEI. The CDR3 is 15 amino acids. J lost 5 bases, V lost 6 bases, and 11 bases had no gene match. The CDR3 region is CASSFPTGGGTEAFF. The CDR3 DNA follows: TGTGCCAGCAGCTTCCCAACAGGGGGTGGGACTGAAGCTTTCTTT.

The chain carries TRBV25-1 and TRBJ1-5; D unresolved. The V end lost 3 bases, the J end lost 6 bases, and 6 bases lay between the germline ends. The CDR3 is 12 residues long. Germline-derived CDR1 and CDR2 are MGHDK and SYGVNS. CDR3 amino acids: CASSDGRQPQHF. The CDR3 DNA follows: TGTGCCAGCAGTGATGGTCGTCAGCCCCAGCATTTT.

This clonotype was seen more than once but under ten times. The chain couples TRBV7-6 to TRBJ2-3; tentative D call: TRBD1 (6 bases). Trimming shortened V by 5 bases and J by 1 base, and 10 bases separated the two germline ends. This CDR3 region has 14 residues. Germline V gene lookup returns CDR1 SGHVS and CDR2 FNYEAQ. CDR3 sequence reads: CASSGRQGTDTQYF. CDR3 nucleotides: TGTGCCAGCAGCGGTCGACAGGGCACAGATACGCAGTATTTT.

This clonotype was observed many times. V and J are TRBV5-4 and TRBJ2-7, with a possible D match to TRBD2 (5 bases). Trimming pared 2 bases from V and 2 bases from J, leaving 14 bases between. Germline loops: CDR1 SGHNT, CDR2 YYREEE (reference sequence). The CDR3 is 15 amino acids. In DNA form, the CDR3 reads TGTGCCAGCAGCTTATGGCTTTCGGGGACCTACGAGCAGTACTTC. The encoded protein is CASSLWLSGTYEQYF.

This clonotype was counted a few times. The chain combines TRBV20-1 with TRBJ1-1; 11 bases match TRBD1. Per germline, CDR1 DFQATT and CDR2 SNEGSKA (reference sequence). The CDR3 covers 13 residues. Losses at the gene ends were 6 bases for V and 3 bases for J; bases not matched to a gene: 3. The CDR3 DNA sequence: TGCAGTGCCACGGGACAGGGGGACACTGAAGCTTTCTTT. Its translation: CSATGQGDTEAFF.

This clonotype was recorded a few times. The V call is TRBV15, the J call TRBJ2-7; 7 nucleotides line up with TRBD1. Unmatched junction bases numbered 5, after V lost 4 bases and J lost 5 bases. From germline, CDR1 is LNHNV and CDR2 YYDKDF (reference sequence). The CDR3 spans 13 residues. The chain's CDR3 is CATSTGQPHEQYF. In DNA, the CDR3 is TGTGCCACCAGCACGGGACAGCCTCACGAGCAGTACTTC. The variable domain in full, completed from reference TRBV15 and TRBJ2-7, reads DAMVIQNPRYQVTQFGKPVTLSCSQTLNHNVMYWYQQKSSQAPKLLFHYYDKDFNNEADTPDNFQSRRPNTSFCFLDIRSPGLGDTAMYLCATSTGQPHEQYFGPGTRLTVT.

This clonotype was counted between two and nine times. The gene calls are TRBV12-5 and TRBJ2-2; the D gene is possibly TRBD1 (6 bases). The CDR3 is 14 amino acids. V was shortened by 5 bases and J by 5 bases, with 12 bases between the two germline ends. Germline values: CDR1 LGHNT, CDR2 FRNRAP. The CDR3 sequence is CASGAVDRTGELFF. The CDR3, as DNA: TGTGCTAGTGGTGCGGTAGACAGGACCGGGGAGCTGTTTTTT.

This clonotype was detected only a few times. CDR3 DNA: TGTGCCAGCAGCTCCTCCCTGAGCGCTTTCTTT. Residues: CASSSSLSAFF. J is TRBJ1-1 and V is TRBV11-2; D uncertain. V was pared by 4 bases and J by 11 bases, with 11 bases between. The CDR3 runs to 11 residues. The germline V gene has CDR1 SGHAT and CDR2 FQNNGV.

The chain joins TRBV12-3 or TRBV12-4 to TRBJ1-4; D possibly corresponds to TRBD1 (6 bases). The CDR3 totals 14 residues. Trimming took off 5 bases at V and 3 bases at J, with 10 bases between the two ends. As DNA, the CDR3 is TGTGCCAGCAGTACAGGGTTTTCTAATGAAAAACTGTTTTTT. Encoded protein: CASSTGFSNEKLFF.

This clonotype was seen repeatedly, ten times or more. CDR3 in DNA: TGTGCCAGCAGCCCTCGAAGGACAGGGGTTGATGAAAAACTGTTTTTT. This translates into CASSPRRTGVDEKLFF. This chain uses TRBV11-2 with TRBJ1-4, with 9 bases identical to TRBD1. Germline trimming cut 5 bases from V and 6 bases from J; bases unmatched to any gene: 10. CDR3 size: 16 residues. The germline V gene has CDR1 SGHAT and CDR2 FQNNGV.

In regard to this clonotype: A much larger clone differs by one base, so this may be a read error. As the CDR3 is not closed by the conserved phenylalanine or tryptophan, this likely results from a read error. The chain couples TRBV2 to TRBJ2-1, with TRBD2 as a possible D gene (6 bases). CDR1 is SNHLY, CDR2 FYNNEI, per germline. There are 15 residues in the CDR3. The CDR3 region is CASTEPGRGYNEQFL. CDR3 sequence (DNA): TGTGCCAGCACTGAACCGGGACGGGGGTACAATGAGCAGTTCCTC.

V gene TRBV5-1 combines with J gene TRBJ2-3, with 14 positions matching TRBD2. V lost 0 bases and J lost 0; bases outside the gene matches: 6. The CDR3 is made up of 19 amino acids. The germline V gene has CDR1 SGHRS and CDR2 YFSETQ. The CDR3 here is CASSLAGLAGGPSTDTQYF. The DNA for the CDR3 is TGCGCCAGCAGCTTGGCCGGACTAGCGGGAGGCCCTAGCACAGATACGCAGTATTTT.

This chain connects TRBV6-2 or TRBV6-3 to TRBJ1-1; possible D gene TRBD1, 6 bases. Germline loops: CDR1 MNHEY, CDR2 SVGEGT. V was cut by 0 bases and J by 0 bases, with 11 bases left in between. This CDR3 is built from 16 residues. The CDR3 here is CASSYSGAFLNTEAFF. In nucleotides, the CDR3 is TGTGCCAGCAGTTACTCGGGGGCTTTCTTGAACACTGAAGCTTTCTTT.

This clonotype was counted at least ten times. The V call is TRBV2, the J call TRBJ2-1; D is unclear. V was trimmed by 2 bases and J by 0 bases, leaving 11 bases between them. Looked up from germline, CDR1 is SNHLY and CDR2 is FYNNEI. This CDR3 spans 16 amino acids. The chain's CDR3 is CASSERAMSSYNEQFF. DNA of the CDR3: TGTGCCAGCAGTGAAAGGGCGATGAGCTCCTACAATGAGCAGTTCTTC.

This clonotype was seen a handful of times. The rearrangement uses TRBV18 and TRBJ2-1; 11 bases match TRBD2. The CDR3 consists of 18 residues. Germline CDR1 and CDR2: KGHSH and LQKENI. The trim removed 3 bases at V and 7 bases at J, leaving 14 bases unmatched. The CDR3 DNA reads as TGTGCCAGCTCACCCGGACTAGCGGGCCAAAAAAGGCGGAATGAGCAGTTCTTC. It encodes CASSPGLAGQKRRNEQFF.

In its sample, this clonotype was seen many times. Here the CDR3 DNA reads TGTGCCAGCACGGGGACAGCTTTGACAGATACGCAGTATTTT. Translation gives CASTGTALTDTQYF. V is TRBV6-1 and J is TRBJ2-3; 7 bases align to TRBD1. Germline loops: CDR1 MNHNS, CDR2 SASEGT. The ends lost 7 bases at V and 3 bases at J; junction bases unmatched: 7. The CDR3 is made up of 14 amino acids.

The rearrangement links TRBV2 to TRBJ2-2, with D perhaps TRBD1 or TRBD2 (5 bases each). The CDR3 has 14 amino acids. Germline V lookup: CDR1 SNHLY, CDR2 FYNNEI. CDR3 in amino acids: CAAARGFNTGELFF. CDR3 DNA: TGTGCAGCGGCTAGGGGTTTTAATACCGGGGAGCTGTTTTTT.

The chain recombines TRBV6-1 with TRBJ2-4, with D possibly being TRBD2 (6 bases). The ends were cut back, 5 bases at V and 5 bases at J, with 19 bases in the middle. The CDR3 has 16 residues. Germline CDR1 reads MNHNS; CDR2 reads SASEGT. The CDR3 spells CASSWPGGHGENIQYF. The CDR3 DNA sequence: TGTGCCAGCAGTTGGCCCGGAGGGCATGGGGAAAACATTCAGTACTTC.

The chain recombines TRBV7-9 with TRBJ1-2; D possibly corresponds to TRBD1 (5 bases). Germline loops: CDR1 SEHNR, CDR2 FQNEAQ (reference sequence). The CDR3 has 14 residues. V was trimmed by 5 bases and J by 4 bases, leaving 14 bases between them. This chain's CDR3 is CASSRTQVLYGYTF. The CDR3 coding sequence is TGTGCCAGCAGCCGAACACAGGTTCTCTATGGCTACACCTTC.

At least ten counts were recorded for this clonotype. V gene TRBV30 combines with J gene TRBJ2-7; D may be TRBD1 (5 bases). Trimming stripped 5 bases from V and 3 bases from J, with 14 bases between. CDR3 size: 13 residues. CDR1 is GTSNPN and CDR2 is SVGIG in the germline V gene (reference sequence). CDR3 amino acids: CAWELGPLYEQYF. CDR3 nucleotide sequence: TGTGCCTGGGAGCTGGGGCCGCTCTACGAGCAGTACTTC.

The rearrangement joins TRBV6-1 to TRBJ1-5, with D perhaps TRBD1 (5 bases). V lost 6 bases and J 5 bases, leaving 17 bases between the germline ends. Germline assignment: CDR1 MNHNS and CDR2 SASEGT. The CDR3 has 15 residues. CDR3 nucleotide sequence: TGTGCCAGCAGCCATAGCGGGGGGGAGGATCAGCCCCAGCATTTT. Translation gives CASSHSGGEDQPQHF.

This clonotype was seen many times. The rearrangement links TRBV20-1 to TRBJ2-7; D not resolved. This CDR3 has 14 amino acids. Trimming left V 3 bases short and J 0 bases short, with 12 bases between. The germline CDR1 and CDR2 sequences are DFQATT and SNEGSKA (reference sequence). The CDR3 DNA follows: TGCAGTGCTAGGTGGCTCCAAAGCTCCTACGAGCAGTACTTC. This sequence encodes CSARWLQSSYEQYF.